The source of this T cell receptor beta chain is a study of shared clonotypes between healthy human individuals. Study background: CD4 naive and CD4 memory each took three plates per donor, while CD8 naive took two and CD8 memory one. Study-wide results and limits: Relative to memory subsets, naive subsets generally showed larger estimated richness.

Data came from immunoSEQ multiplex PCR; TCRdb stores just in-frame clones and leaves some out. Altogether 2,500,000 or so clones are present, just under 95% being singletons, with the ten largest covering 0.3% to 0.45%. CDR1 is LNHNV and CDR2 is YYDKDF in the germline V gene (reference sequence). Unmatched junction bases numbered 9, after V lost 4 bases and J lost 2 bases. CDR3 length equals 17 residues. A word on this clone: No antigen is known for it.

What was sequenced was naive CD4+ T cells from PBMCs. Subset defined: CD45RA+ positively selected. The genes are TRBV15 and TRBJ2-3; 10 bases match TRBD2. The sequence was collected from a man younger than 35 in good health. Some clones in this sample may be carry-over from other donors' samples. This CDR3 is CATSIKSGRGYTDTQYF. CDR3 nucleotides: TGTGCCACCAGCATAAAAAGCGGGAGGGGGTACACAGATACGCAGTATTTT.